The following is a TCR beta chain sequence with its context. What it recognizes is unknown. This record belongs to a study of cytomegalovirus exposure and HLA in healthy donors. Study-wide results and caveats: In a later analysis, specific HLA alleles were associated with 15,000 to 20,000 TCR beta sequences at a 0.05 false discovery rate. Within an earlier analysis, most TCR beta V segments proved productive either about 90% or about 30% of the time.

PCR employed 60 Vbeta and 13 Jbeta primers. Clones were sequenced by immunoSEQ multiplex PCR, and TCRdb holds only the in-frame ones, with some missing. This table holds roughly 250,000 clones, 72% found once. CDR1 LNHDA and CDR2 SQIVND come from the germline V gene (reference sequence). Trimming pared 6 bases from V and 4 bases from J, leaving 10 bases between. This CDR3 is built from 13 residues. This chain connects TRBV19 to TRBJ2-1; D perhaps matches TRBD2 (6 bases). The TCR was taken from a female donor in good health and CMV-seronegative. Sequencing input: PBMCs. DNA of the CDR3: TGTGCCAGTAGCGGGACTGTATACAATGAGCAGTTCTTC. Translation gives CASSGTVYNEQFF.